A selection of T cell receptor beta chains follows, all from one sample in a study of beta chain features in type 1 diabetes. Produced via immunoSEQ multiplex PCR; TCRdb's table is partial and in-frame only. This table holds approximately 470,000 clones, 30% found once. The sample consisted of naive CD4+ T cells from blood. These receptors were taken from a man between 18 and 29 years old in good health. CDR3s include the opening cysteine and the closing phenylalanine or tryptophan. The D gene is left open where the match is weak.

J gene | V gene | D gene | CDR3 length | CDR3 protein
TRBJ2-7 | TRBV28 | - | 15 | CASSSSETGKDEQYF
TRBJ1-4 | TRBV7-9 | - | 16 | CASSLYPDSGNEKLFF
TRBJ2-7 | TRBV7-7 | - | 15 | CASSPGGQNSYEQYF
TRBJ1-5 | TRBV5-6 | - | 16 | CASSNFGPGGNQPQHF
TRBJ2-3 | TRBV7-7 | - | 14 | CASSLVSSTDTQYF
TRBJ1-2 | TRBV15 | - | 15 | CATSRVLATFHGYTF
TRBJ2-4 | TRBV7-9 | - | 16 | CASSSWTGEAKNIQYF
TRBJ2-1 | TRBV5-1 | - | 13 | CASSLEQFNEQFF
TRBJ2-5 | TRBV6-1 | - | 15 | CASSEARLLGETQYF
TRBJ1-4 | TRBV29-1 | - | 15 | CSVEGGDGPNEKLFF
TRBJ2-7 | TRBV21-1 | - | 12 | CASRQGGYEQYF
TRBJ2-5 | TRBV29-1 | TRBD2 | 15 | CSVASAGDRGETQYF
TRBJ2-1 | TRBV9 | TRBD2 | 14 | CASSVSSGYNEQFF
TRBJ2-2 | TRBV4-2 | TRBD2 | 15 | CASSQSGSYTGELFF
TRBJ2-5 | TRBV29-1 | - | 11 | CSAGLGETQYF
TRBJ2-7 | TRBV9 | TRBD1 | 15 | CASSVRDRDDVEQYF
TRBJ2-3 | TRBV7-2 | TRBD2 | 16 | CASSRGLAGEADTQYF
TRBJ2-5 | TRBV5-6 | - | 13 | CASSLPRLETQYF
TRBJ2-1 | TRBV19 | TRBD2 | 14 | CASSPGGAYNEQFF
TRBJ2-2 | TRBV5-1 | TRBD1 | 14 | CASSLVGGPDKLFF
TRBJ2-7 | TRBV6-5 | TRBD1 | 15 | CASSLIQGSSYEQYF
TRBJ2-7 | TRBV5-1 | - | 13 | CASTGLNAYEQYF
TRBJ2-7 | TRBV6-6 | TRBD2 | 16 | CASSQLSGAHSYEQYF
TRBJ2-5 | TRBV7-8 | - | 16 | CASSLARVRQGETQYF
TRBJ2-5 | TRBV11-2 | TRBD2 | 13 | CASSFASGETQYF
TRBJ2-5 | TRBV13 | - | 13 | CASSHRVQETQYF
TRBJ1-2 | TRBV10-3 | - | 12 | CAIKDSNYGYTF
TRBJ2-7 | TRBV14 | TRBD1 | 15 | CASSRGTGTFYEQYF
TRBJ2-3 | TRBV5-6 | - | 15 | CASSLATRPDDTQYF
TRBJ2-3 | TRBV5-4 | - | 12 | CASSLDGDTQYF
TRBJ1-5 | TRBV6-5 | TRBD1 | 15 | CASSTAGQGFQPQHF
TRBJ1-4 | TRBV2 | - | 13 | CASRQGRNEKLFF
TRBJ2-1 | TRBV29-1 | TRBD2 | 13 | CSVEKLADNEQFF
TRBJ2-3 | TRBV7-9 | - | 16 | CASSLALGGRTDTQYF
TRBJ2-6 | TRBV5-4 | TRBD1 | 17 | CASSPDRGASGANVLTF
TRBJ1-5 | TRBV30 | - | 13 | CAWRGVGNQPQHF